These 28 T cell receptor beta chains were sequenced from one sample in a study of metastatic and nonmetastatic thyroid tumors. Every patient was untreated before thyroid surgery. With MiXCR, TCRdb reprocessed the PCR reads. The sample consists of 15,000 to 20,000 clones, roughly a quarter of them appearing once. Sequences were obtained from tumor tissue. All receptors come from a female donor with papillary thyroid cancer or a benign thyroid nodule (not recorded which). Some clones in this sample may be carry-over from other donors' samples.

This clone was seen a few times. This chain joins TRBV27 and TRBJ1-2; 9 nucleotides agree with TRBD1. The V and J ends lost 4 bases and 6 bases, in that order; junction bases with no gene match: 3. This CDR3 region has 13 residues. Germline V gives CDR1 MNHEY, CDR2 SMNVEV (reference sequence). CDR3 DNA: TGTGCCAGCAGTTCGGGACAGGGTAATGGCTACACCTTC. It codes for CASSSGQGNGYTF.

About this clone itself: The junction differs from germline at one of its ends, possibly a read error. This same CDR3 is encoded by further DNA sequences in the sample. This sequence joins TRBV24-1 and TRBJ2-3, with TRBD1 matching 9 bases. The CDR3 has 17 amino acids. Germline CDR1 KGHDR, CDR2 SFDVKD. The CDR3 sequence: CATALAPGQGLTDTQYF. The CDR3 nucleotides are TGTGCCACAGCGTTGGCCCCTGGACAGGGGCTCACAGATACTCAGTATTTT.

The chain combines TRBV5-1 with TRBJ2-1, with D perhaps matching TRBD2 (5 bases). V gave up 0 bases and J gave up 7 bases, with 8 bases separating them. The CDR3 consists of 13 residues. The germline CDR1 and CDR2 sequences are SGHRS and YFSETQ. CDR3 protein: CASSLGSGNEQFF. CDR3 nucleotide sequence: TGCGCCAGCAGCTTGGGATCGGGAAATGAGCAGTTCTTC.

The CDR3 sequence is CASSLITGLDYGYTF. The CDR3, as DNA: TGTGCCAGCAGCTTAATTACAGGGCTCGACTATGGCTACACCTTC. The genes are TRBV7-2 and TRBJ1-2; D is possibly TRBD1 (6 bases). The germline V gene encodes CDR1 SGHTA and CDR2 FQGNSA. Deletions cut 2 bases from V and 3 bases from J, with 13 bases between. The CDR3 totals 15 residues. Full variable domain (outside the CDR3, taken from reference TRBV7-2 and TRBJ1-2): GAGVSQSPSNKVTEKGKDVELRCDPISGHTALYWYRQSLGQGLEFLIYFQGNSAPDKSGLPSDRFSAERTGGSVSTLTIQRTQQEDSAVYLCASSLITGLDYGYTFGSGTRLTVV.

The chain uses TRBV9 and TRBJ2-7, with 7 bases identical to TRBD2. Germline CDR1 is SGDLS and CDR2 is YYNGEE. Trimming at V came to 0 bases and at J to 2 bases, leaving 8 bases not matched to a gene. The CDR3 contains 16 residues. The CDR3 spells CASSVGETSQTYEQYF. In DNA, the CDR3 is TGTGCCAGCAGCGTAGGAGAGACTAGCCAAACCTACGAGCAGTACTTC.

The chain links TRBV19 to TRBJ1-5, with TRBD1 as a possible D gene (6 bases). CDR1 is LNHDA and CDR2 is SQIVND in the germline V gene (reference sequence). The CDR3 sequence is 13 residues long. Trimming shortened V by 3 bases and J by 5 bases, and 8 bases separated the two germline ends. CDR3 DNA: TGTGCCAGTAGTATTAACAGGGATCAGCCCCAGCATTTT. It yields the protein CASSINRDQPQHF.

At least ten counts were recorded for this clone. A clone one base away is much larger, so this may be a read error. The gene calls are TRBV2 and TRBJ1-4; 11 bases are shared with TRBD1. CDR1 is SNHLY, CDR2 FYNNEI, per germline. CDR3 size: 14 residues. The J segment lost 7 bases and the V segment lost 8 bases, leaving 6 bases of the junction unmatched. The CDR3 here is CASDGTGGPEKLFF. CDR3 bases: TGTGCCAGCGATGGGACAGGGGGTCCTGAAAAACTGTTTTTT.

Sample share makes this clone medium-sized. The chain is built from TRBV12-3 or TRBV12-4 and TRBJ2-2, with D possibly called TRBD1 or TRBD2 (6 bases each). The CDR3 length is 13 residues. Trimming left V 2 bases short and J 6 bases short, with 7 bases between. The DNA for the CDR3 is TGTGCCAGCAGTTTACGGGGGCCCGGGGAGCTGTTTTTT. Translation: CASSLRGPGELFF.

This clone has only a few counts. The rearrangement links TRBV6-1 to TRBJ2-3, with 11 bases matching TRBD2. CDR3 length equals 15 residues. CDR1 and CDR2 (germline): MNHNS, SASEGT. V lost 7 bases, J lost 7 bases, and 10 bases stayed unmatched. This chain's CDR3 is CASIVAGGPEYTQYF. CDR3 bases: TGTGCCAGCATAGTAGCGGGAGGGCCGGAGTATACGCAGTATTTT.

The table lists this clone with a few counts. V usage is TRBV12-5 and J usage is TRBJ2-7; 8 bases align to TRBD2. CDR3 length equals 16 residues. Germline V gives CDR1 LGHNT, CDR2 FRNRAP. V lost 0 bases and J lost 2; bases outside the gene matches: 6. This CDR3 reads CASGLVTSGRTYEQYF. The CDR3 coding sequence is TGTGCTAGTGGTTTGGTGACCAGCGGGAGAACCTACGAGCAGTACTTC.

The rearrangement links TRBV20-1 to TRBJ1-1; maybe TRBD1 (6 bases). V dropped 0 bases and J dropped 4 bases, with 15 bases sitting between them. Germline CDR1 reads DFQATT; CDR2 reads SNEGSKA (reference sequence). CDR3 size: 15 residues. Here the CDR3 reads CSAREGGASSTEAFF. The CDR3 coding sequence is TGCAGTGCTAGAGAGGGGGGCGCGAGTAGCACTGAAGCTTTCTTT.

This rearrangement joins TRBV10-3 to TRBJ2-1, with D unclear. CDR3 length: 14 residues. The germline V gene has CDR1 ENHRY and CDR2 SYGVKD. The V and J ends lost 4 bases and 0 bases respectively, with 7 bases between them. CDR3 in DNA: TGTGCCATCAGTGTGGAGCCCTCCTACAATGAGCAGTTCTTC. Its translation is CAISVEPSYNEQFF.

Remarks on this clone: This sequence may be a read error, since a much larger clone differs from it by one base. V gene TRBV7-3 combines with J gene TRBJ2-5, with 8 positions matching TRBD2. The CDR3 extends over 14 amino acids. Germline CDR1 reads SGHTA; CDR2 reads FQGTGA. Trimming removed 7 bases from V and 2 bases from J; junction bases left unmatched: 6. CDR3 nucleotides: TGTGCCAGCATCCCCGGGGGGGGACAAGAGACCCAGTACTTC. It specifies CASIPGGGQETQYF.

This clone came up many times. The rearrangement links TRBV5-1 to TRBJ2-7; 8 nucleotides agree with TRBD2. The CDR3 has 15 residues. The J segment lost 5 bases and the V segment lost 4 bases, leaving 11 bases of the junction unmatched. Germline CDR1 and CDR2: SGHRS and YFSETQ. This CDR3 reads CASSPLPGGNNEQYF. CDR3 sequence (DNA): TGCGCCAGCAGCCCTCTTCCGGGAGGGAACAACGAGCAGTACTTC. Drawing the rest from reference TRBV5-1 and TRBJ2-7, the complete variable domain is KAGVTQTPRYLIKTRGQQVTLSCSPISGHRSVSWYQQTPGQGLQFLFEYFSETQRNKGNFPGRFSGRQFSNSRSEMNVSTLELGDSALYLCASSPLPGGNNEQYFGPGTRLTVT.

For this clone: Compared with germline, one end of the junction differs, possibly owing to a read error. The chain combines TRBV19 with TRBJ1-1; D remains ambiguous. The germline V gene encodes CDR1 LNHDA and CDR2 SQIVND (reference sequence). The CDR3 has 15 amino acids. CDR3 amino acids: CASSIPPGPHTEAFF. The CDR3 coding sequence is TGTGCCAGTAGTATACCGCCGGGCCCCCACACGGAAGCTTTCTTT.

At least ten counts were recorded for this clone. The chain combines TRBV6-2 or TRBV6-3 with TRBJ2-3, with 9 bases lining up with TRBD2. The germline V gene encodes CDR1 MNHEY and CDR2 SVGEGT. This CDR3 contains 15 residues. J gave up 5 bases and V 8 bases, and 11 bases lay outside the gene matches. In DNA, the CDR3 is TGTGCCAGCGGGTTTCTAGCGGGACCAGGAGATACGCAGTATTTT. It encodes CASGFLAGPGDTQYF.

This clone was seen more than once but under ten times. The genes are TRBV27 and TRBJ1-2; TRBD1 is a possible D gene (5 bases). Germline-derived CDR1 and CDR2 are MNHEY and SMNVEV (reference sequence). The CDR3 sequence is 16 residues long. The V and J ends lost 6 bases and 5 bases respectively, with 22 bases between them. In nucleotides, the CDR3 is TGTGCCAGCAGCCGGAAAGGGGCCTTCCCTCCTTATGGCTACACCTTC. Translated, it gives CASSRKGAFPPYGYTF.

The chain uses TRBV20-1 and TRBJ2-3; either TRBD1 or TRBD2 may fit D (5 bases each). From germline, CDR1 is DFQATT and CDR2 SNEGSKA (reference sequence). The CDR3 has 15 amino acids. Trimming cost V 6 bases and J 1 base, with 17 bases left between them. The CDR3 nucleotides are TGCAGTGCCAGGGATCAAAGGCGGGGCACAGATACGCAGTATTTT. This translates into CSARDQRRGTDTQYF.

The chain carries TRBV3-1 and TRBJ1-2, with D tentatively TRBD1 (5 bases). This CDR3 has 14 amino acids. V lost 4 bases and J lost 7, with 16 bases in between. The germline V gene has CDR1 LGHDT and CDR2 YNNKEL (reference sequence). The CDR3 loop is CASSRPGTYGGYTF. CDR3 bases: TGTGCCAGCAGCCGACCAGGGACTTATGGTGGCTACACCTTC.

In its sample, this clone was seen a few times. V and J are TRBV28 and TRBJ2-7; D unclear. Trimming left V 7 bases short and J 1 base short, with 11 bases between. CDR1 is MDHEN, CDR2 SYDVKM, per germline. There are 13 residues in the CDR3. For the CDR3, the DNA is TGTGCCAGCAAGTTCCCCCGGTCCTACGAGCAGTACTTC. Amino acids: CASKFPRSYEQYF.

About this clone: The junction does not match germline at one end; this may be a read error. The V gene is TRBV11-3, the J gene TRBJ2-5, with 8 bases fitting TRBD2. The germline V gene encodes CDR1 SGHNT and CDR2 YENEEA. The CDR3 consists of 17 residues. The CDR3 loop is CASSPGTSGSYQESQYF. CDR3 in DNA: TGTGCCAGCAGCCCCGGAACGAGCGGGAGTTACCAAGAGAGCCAGTACTTC. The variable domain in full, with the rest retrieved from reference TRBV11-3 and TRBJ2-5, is EAGVVQSPRYKIIEKKQPVAFWCNPISGHNTLYWYLQNLGQGPELLIRYENEEAVDDSQLPKDRFSAERLKGVDSTLKIQPAELGDSAVYLCASSPGTSGSYQESQYFGPGTRLLVL.

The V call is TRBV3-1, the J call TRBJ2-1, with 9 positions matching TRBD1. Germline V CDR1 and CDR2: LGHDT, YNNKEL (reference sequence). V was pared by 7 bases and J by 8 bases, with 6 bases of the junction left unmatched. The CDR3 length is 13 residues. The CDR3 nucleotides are TGTGCCAGCACCGACAGGGGGGTTCATGAGCAGTTCTTC. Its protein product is CASTDRGVHEQFF.

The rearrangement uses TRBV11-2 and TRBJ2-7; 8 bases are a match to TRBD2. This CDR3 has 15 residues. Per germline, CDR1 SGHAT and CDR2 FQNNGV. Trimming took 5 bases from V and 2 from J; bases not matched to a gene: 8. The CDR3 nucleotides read TGTGCCAGCAGCCCCCGGGGGGGCGGAACCTACGAGCAGTACTTC. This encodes CASSPRGGGTYEQYF. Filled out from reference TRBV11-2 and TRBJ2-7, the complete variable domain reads EAGVAQSPRYKIIEKRQSVAFWCNPISGHATLYWYQQILGQGPKLLIQFQNNGVVDDSQLPKDRFSAERLKGVDSTLKIQPAKLEDSAVYLCASSPRGGGTYEQYFGPGTRLTVT.

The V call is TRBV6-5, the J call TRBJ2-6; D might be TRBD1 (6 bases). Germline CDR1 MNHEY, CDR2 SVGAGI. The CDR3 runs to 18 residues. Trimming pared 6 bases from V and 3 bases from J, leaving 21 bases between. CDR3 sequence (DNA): TGTGCCAGCAGATCTGGGGGACATGGGGCGTTTGGGGCCAACGTCCTGACTTTC. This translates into CASRSGGHGAFGANVLTF.

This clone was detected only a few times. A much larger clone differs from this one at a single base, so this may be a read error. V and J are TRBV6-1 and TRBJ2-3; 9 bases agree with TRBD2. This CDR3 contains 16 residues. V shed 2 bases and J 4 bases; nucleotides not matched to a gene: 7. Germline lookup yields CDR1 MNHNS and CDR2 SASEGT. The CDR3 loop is CASSEIVSSGADTQYF. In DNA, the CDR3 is TGTGCCAGCAGTGAAATTGTGTCTAGCGGGGCAGATACGCAGTATTTT.

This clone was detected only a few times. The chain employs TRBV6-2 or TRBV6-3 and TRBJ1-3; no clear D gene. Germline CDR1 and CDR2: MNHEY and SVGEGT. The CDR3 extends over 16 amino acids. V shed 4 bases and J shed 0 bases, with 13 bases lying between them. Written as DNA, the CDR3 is TGTGCCAGCAGTTCGGGTCTAACGAGCTCTGGAAACACCATATATTTT. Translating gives CASSSGLTSSGNTIYF.

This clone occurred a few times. The CDR3 reads CASSENISHGYTF. The CDR3 coding sequence is TGTGCCAGCAGTGAAAATATTAGCCATGGCTACACCTTC. The J gene is TRBJ1-2, the V gene TRBV6-1; no clear D. The V and J ends lost 2 bases and 6 bases respectively, with 10 bases between them. There are 13 residues in the CDR3. Germline V CDR1 and CDR2: MNHNS, SASEGT.

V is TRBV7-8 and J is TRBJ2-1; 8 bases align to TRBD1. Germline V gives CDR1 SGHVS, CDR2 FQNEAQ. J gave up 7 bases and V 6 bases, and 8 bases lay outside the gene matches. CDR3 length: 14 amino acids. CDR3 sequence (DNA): TGTGCCAGCAGTCGACAGGGGAACAGGAATGAGCAGTTCTTC. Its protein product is CASSRQGNRNEQFF. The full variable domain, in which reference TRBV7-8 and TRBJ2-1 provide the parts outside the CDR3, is GAGVSQSPRYKVAKRGQDVALRCDPISGHVSLFWYQQALGQGPEFLTYFQNEAQLDKSGLPSDRFFAERPEGSVSTLKIQRTQQEDSAVYLCASSRQGNRNEQFFGPGTRLTVL.